This TCR beta chain originates from a study of blood T cell repertoires in COVID-19. Overall study context: The United States, Italy and Spain were the sources of the acute and convalescent COVID-19 samples.

V shed 0 bases, J shed 1 base, and the junction held 4 bases outside the gene matches. CDR1 is SGHNT, CDR2 YYREEE, per germline (reference sequence). The CDR3 spans 16 residues. Method: immunoSEQ multiplex PCR; TCRdb's copy keeps in-frame clones and lacks some. The repertoire holds about 140,000 clones, with approximately 90% as singletons. The rearrangement uses TRBV5-4 and TRBJ2-3; 8 bases match TRBD2. The source material was peripheral blood. The clonotype originates from a woman aged 50 to 60 with acute or convalescent COVID-19. For the CDR3, the DNA is TGTGCCAGCAGCTTGGGTGCGGGGGGAGGCACAGATACGCAGTATTTT. This encodes CASSLGAGGGTDTQYF. The complete variable domain, with remaining parts taken from reference TRBV5-4 and TRBJ2-3, reads ETGVTQSPTHLIKTRGQQVTLRCSSQSGHNTVSWYQQALGQGPQFIFQYYREEENGRGNFPPRFSGLQFPNYSSELNVNALELDDSALYLCASSLGAGGGTDTQYFGPGTRLTVL.